This T cell receptor beta chain was recorded in a study of T cell repertoires in cytomegalovirus infection. Whole-study context: Recently identified HLA-C-restricted CMV epitopes and well-studied HLA-B-restricted CMV epitopes were used by the study. Broader study findings: The study found HLA-C-restricted CMV-specific TCR beta clonotypes dominating the ex vivo response. Using cumulative public TCR beta family frequency, the authors identified those who carried CMV together with the relevant HLA.

V gave up 5 bases and J gave up 0 bases, with 13 bases separating them. The CDR3 has 16 amino acids. TCRdb used MiXCR to reprocess the reads, holding one entry per CDR3 protein. This table holds hundreds of thousands of distinct CDR3 sequences, 29% found once. The sample holds a few counts of this clonotype. Its cognate antigen is unknown. The chain links TRBV12-3 or TRBV12-4 to TRBJ2-2; D call uncertain. Material: cultured PBMCs, obtained from culture after CMV antigen stimulation. The receptor comes from a human donor in good health (CMV status not recorded). Some clones in this sample may be carry-over from other donors' samples. The CDR3 spells CASSPPFVTNTGELFF. In DNA form, the CDR3 reads TGTGCCAGCAGTCCCCCTTTTGTAACGAACACCGGGGAGCTGTTTTTT.